This passage covers 2 T cell receptor beta chains from one sample sequenced in a study of follicular helper T cells after annual influenza vaccination. The time point was: 2015-2016 season, 7 days after influenza vaccination. Using immunoSEQ multiplex PCR, the repertoire was profiled, and TCRdb retains in-frame clones only, with some absent. The sample includes several thousand clones, around 80% of them seen just once. The sequences come from CXCR5+ CD38- circulating T follicular helper cells from blood, collected 7 days after influenza vaccination. Subset of the sample: circulating Tfh, non-naive CD4+CXCR5+PD-1+ (ICOS+CD38+ or ICOS-CD38-). The source of these receptors is an adult who received the influenza vaccine.

This clone was detected a few times. The chain uses TRBV1 and TRBJ2-7; TRBD2, the table's D call, lacks a check against the DNA. TRBV1 is marked as a pseudogene. The CDR3 runs to 16 residues. DNA of the CDR3: TGCACCAGCAGCCAAGAAGGCGGGAGTTCATCCTACGAGCAGTACTTC. It is translated as CTSSQEGGSSSYEQYF.

The chain combines TRBV2 with TRBJ2-7, with a tentative D call TRBD2 (7 bases). The V and J ends lost 8 bases and 1 base respectively, with 15 bases between them. The CDR3 sequence is 14 residues long. In germline, CDR1 is SNHLY, CDR2 FYNNEI. CDR3 sequence: CASWEGGGSYEQYF. The CDR3 coding sequence is TGTGCCAGCTGGGAGGGAGGGGGTTCCTACGAGCAGTACTTC. The variable domain in full, with the rest retrieved from reference TRBV2 and TRBJ2-7, is EPEVTQTPSHQVTQMGQEVILRCVPISNHLYFYWYRQILGQKVEFLVSFYNNEISEKSEIFDDQFSVERPDGSNFTLKIRSTKLEDSAMYFCASWEGGGSYEQYFGPGTRLTVT.